This T cell receptor beta chain comes out of a study of blood T cell repertoires in COVID-19. Whole-study context: The study drew acute and convalescent COVID-19 samples from the United States, Italy and Spain. Sample material is recorded as cDNA or gDNA derived from T cells, B-cell-depleted T cells, or PBMCs.

Authors' data handling: Reference gene primer amplification in the assay estimated nucleated cell counts. Sequencing used immunoSEQ multiplex PCR; TCRdb keeps in-frame clones, though not all of them. V and J calls and clone size are given by that table; D and trimming were obtained from the DNA. The table includes about 160,000 clones, more than 80% detected once. V was pared by 8 bases and J by 1 base, with 13 bases between. The CDR3 length is 14 residues. Per the germline V gene, CDR1 is MNHEY and CDR2 is SVGAGI. Sequencing was performed on peripheral blood. The chain uses TRBV6-5 and TRBJ2-3; maybe TRBD2 (7 bases). The clonotype originates from a human donor in a cohort sampled during active COVID-19. The CDR3 spells CASEGGGRTDTQYF. CDR3 nucleotide sequence: TGTGCCAGCGAGGGGGGGGGCCGCACAGATACGCAGTATTTT.